This T cell receptor (beta chain) was captured by sequencing in a study of T cells in tuberculosis. Germline V CDR1 and CDR2: KGHSH, LQKENI. This CDR3 comprises 16 residues. Losses at the gene ends were 1 base for V and 9 bases for J; bases not matched to a gene: 5. Sequenced by immunoSEQ multiplex PCR; TCRdb stores in-frame clones only, minus some. The profile covers some 31,000 clones, with just under 97% appearing a single time and roughly 2.5% taken by the ten largest. Study-wide findings and caveats: Shorter CDR3-alpha in active tuberculosis partly drove smaller distances.

Of note for this clone: Its antigen is not known.

Sequencing was done on a sample of PBMCs. The chain carries TRBV18 and TRBJ2-1, with TRBD2 matching 14 bases. This sequence was found in a donor aged 10-35 years with latent tuberculosis or without tuberculosis infection. The CDR3 spells CASSPLTSGGDAEQFF. The CDR3, as DNA: TGTGCCAGCTCACCACTGACTAGCGGGGGGGATGCTGAGCAGTTCTTC.